This TCR beta chain was identified during a study of beta chain features in type 1 diabetes. General study points: Among patients with Type 1 diabetes, TCRB CDR3s were moderately but significantly shorter in every one of the four CD4+ subsets.

For this clone: Its antigen is currently unknown.

V was shortened by 0 bases and J by 10 bases, with 19 bases between the two germline ends. This CDR3 region has 16 residues. Germline V lookup: CDR1 SGHDN, CDR2 FVKESK. Sequencing targeted expressed TCRB transcripts, as all isolated RNA had been reverse transcribed. Deep immunoSEQ sequencing covered naive, central memory and regulatory T cell samples. Measured with immunoSEQ multiplex PCR; TCRdb has only the in-frame clones, and not every one. The data contain 300,000 to 350,000 clones, 13% of them singletons. The sequenced material came from naive CD4+ T cells from blood. The chain recombines TRBV14 with TRBJ2-1, with D possibly being TRBD1 (5 bases). The sequence came from a woman between 18 and 30 years old with type 1 diabetes. The CDR3 nucleotides are TGTGCCAGCAGCCAAGATGGCAGGGTCGGCTTTCGGGAGCAGTTCTTC. Amino acids: CASSQDGRVGFREQFF.